These T cell receptor beta chains were read from a single sample in a study of prognosis after radiotherapy for stage I lung cancer. MiXCR, applied by TCRdb to the multiplex PCR reads, yields one record per CDR3 protein. The sample carries around 27,000 distinct CDR3 sequences, around a third recorded once. The specimen comprised PBMCs, sampled before or after stereotactic body radiation therapy (not recorded which). The receptors shown here come from a donor older than 45 with non-small cell lung cancer. CDR3s include the opening cysteine and the closing phenylalanine or tryptophan. The order of the fields is clone size, J gene, D gene, V gene, CDR3 DNA, CDR3 protein. A D gene is named only where the DNA matches it firmly. Size is omitted from some rows. Given values are once, few, many or a class for expanded clones.

many | TRBJ2-3 | . | TRBV27 | TGTGCCAGCAGTTTGTGGGGAGGCACAGATACGCAGTATTTT | CASSLWGGTDTQYF
. | TRBJ1-2 | . | TRBV15 | TGTGCCACCAGCAGAGAGAAGTTTGTATCTTACTATGGCTACACCTTC | CATSREKFVSYYGYTF
medium-sized | TRBJ1-2 | TRBD1 | TRBV28 | TGTGCCAGCAGTTTAGGTCTCGGTCAGGGGGCAGACTATGGCTACACCTTC | CASSLGLGQGADYGYTF
medium-sized | TRBJ2-2 | . | TRBV11-1 | TGTGCCAGCAGCCCTACAGTTGCCGGGGAGCTGTTTTTT | CASSPTVAGELFF
once | TRBJ2-5 | TRBD2 | TRBV28 | TGTGCCAGCCACCCCGGACCACTAGCGGACTTAAAAGAGACCCAGTACTTC | CASHPGPLADLKETQYF
many | TRBJ1-2 | . | TRBV27 | TGTGCCAGCAGATCCTACCGGGGTAACTATGGCTACACCTTC | CASRSYRGNYGYTF
few | TRBJ1-1 | . | TRBV18 | TGTGCCAGCTCACCAGGGGTGAACACTGAAGCTTTCTTT | CASSPGVNTEAFF
many | TRBJ2-4 | . | TRBV4-1 | TGCGCCAGCAGCCAAGATATGGACCTAAACATTCAGTACTTC | CASSQDMDLNIQYF
. | TRBJ1-1 | . | TRBV11-3 | TGTGCCAGCAGCTCTAAATTGAACACTAAAGCTTTCTTT | CASSSKLNTKAFF
. | TRBJ2-1 | . | TRBV28 | TGTGCCAGCATTCTGCGGCGTGAGGCCTACAATGAGCAGTTCTTC | CASILRREAYNEQFF
many | TRBJ2-5 | . | TRBV5-1 | TGCGCCAGCAGCTTGAGGGCCGACGAAGAGACCCAGTACTTC | CASSLRADEETQYF
many | TRBJ2-7 | TRBD2 | TRBV18 | TGTGCCAGCTCACCTGTTGGACTAGCGGGAGTGGGTTCCTACGAGCAGTACTTC | CASSPVGLAGVGSYEQYF
many | TRBJ2-7 | TRBD1 | TRBV28 | TGTGCCAGCAGACGGGACAGGGACTCCTACGAGCAGTACTTC | CASRRDRDSYEQYF
medium-sized | TRBJ2-7 | TRBD2 | TRBV2 | TGTGCCAGCAGTGAAGCTAGCGGGGCCTCCTACGAGCAGTACTTC | CASSEASGASYEQYF
many | TRBJ1-1 | . | TRBV20-1 | TGCAGTGCTCTCAGGGACCTTCAAGGGACTGAAGCTTTCTTT | CSALRDLQGTEAFF
medium-sized | TRBJ2-2 | . | TRBV12-3/TRBV12-4 | TGTGCCAGCAGTTTTACGCTAGCGAAGAACACCGGGGAGCTGTTTTTT | CASSFTLAKNTGELFF
many | TRBJ1-5 | . | TRBV2 | TGTGCCAGCAGCCCTGAAGGTACAAATCAGCCCCAGCATTTT | CASSPEGTNQPQHF
many | TRBJ1-5 | . | TRBV28 | TGTGCCAGCAGTTTGGGGACGGCTGAATATCAGCCCCAGCATTTT | CASSLGTAEYQPQHF
many | TRBJ2-2 | . | TRBV10-3 | TGTGCCATCAATACCGGGGGACAGACAAACACCGGGGAGCTGTTTTTT | CAINTGGQTNTGELFF
. | TRBJ2-1 | TRBD1 | TRBV12-3/TRBV12-4 | TGTGCCAGCAGTGGGACAGACAATGAGCAGTTCTTC | CASSGTDNEQFF
many | TRBJ2-7 | TRBD1 | TRBV5-1 | TGCGCCAGCAGCACGGGGACAGGGGCTTCCTACGAGCAGTACTTC | CASSTGTGASYEQYF
many | TRBJ2-3 | . | TRBV2 | TGTGCCAGCAGTGACAGGGTAGTAAGCACAGATACGCAGTATTTT | CASSDRVVSTDTQYF
many | TRBJ2-6 | . | TRBV5-6 | TGTGCCAGCAGCCCCTCTGGGGCCAACGTCCTGACTTTC | CASSPSGANVLTF
. | TRBJ2-3 | . | TRBV2 | TGTGCCAGCAGTGAAGGGAGTGGGGATAAGCAGTATTTT | CASSEGSGDKQYF
many | TRBJ2-5 | . | TRBV2 | TGTGCCAGCAGTAGCAGCGGACCCGTCCAAGAGACCCAGTACTTC | CASSSSGPVQETQYF
. | TRBJ1-5 | . | TRBV28 | TGTGCCAGCTACCTAGCCACAGGGTCGATAGGAGGTCAGCCCCAGCATTTT | CASYLATGSIGGQPQHF
many | TRBJ2-7 | TRBD2 | TRBV14 | TGTGCCAGCAGCGCACTAGCGGGGTACTACGAGCAGTACTTC | CASSALAGYYEQYF
. | TRBJ2-7 | . | TRBV7-9 | TGTGCCAGCGCGACTGAGGACGGCTCCTACGAGCAGTACTTC | CASATEDGSYEQYF
many | TRBJ2-2 | . | TRBV28 | TGTGCCAGCAGTTTAACCAGGAACACCGGGGAGCTGTTTTTT | CASSLTRNTGELFF
. | TRBJ2-7 | TRBD1 | TRBV28 | TGTGCCAGCGCACCGGGACAGGGCTACGAGCAGTACTTC | CASAPGQGYEQYF
. | TRBJ2-1 | . | TRBV6-2/TRBV6-3 | TGTGCCAGCAGTGTGTTTAGTCTGAGCTCCTACAATGAGCAGTTCTTC | CASSVFSLSSYNEQFF
many | TRBJ2-7 | TRBD1 | TRBV10-3 | TGTGCCACGGCGATGGGACAGACCTACGAGCAGTACTTC | CATAMGQTYEQYF
many | TRBJ2-5 | . | TRBV3-1 | TGTGCCAGCAGCCAAGCTTTTCGTTCCGCAGAGACCCAGTACTTC | CASSQAFRSAETQYF
many | TRBJ1-4 | TRBD1 | TRBV20-1 | TGCAGTGCTAGAAAGACAGGGTTTGCTGAAAAACTGTTTTTT | CSARKTGFAEKLFF
. | TRBJ2-3 | . | TRBV2 | TGTGCCAGCAGGAAGGTACAGGCTGGCACAGATACGCAGTATTTT | CASRKVQAGTDTQYF
. | TRBJ2-7 | . | TRBV20-1 | TGCAGTGCTACCCCCAGATCTTACTACGAGCAGTACTTC | CSATPRSYYEQYF
many | TRBJ1-1 | . | TRBV19 | TGTGCCAGTAGACTCTCCGACGGACTGAACACTGAAGCTTTCTTT | CASRLSDGLNTEAFF
many | TRBJ2-3 | . | TRBV11-2 | TGTGCCAGCAACGCTCAGGGGGGATGGACAGATACGCAGTATTTT | CASNAQGGWTDTQYF
many | TRBJ2-7 | . | TRBV7-9 | TGTGCCAGCAGCTTAATTTACGGCGAGCAGTACTTC | CASSLIYGEQYF
many | TRBJ2-3 | TRBD2 | TRBV11-2 | TGTGCCAGTGACGGGACTAGCGGGACCTCTAGCACAGATACGCAGTATTTT | CASDGTSGTSSTDTQYF
many | TRBJ2-5 | . | TRBV30 | TGTGCCTGCCAAACCGCAACAGGGATTCACGGGACCCAGTACTTC | CACQTATGIHGTQYF
many | TRBJ1-6 | TRBD1 | TRBV5-4 | TGTGCCAGCAGCTTGAGTAGGGGGCTCGGGGATAATTCACCCCTCCACTTT | CASSLSRGLGDNSPLHF